Below, one TCR beta chain is given with its context. Its cognate antigen is unknown. A read error is possible here, since a much larger clone lies one base away. Both CD45RO+ cells and CCR7-negative CD45RA+ TemRA cells were combined to make up CD8 memory. The sample comes from a study of shared clonotypes between healthy human individuals. Study-level findings and limits: Researchers sampled blood only, noting tissue repertoires likely differ.

The germline V gene encodes CDR1 SGDLS and CDR2 YYNGEE. V trimming: 3 bases; J trimming: 0 bases; junction bases outside the gene matches: 2. The CDR3 length is 14 residues. Profiling relied on immunoSEQ multiplex PCR, and the TCRdb table lists in-frame clones only, not all of them. Among roughly 660,000 clones listed, less than 95% were seen once. The TCR sequence derives from a man aged 18 to 35 in good health. Some clones in this sample may be carry-over from other donors' samples. The material sequenced was memory CD8+ T cells from PBMCs. This sample's subset: CD45RO+ cells pooled with CCR7-negative TemRA cells. This chain links TRBV9 with TRBJ2-7; 8 bases align to TRBD1. The CDR3 region has the DNA TGTGCCAGCAGCGAGGGACAGGTCTCCTACGAGCAGTACTTC. Translated: CASSEGQVSYEQYF.